This T cell receptor beta chain derives from a study of blood T cell repertoires in COVID-19. The overall study: Sample material is recorded as cDNA or gDNA derived from T cells, B-cell-depleted T cells, or PBMCs.

As processed by the authors: Estimated nucleated cell counts came from reference gene primer amplification. The repertoire was sequenced with immunoSEQ multiplex PCR; TCRdb's copy has only in-frame clones and lacks some. From that table come the V and J calls and clone size; the DNA was used to work out D and trimming. The sample has 150,000 to 200,000 clones, approximately 83% seen once. Per germline, CDR1 MNHEY and CDR2 SVGAGI. V was pared by 7 bases and J by 4 bases, with 13 bases between. The CDR3 is 13 amino acids. Sequencing input: peripheral blood. V usage is TRBV6-5 and J usage is TRBJ1-1; maybe TRBD1 (5 bases). The TCR was taken from a human donor with acute or convalescent COVID-19. The donor label of this sample is uncertain. The CDR3 here is CASMASGGTEAFF. In DNA form, the CDR3 reads TGTGCCAGCATGGCGTCCGGGGGCACTGAAGCTTTCTTT.